The rows below give T cell receptor beta chains drawn from one sample of a study of T cell responses to AZD1222 COVID-19 vaccine. Clones were sequenced by immunoSEQ multiplex PCR, and TCRdb holds only the in-frame ones, with some missing. Of over 150,000 clones in the sample, 90% were seen once. The source was peripheral blood, collected on day 0 of AZD1222 vaccination. The receptor source for this set is an adult in good health. Each CDR3 is given with its conserved first and last residue. D genes are given only for firm matches. Only some rows state a clone size, as once, few, many or a class for expanded clones.

V gene,clone size,J gene,D gene,CDR3 length,CDR3 DNA,CDR3 protein
TRBV5-1,-,TRBJ1-6,TRBD1,14,TGCGCCAGCAGCTTACGGGACAGGGTGACGCCCCTCCACTTT,CASSLRDRVTPLHF
TRBV11-2,-,TRBJ1-2,TRBD1,16,TGTGCCAGCAGGCGTAATTCCCAGGGGGGTGACTATGGCTACACCTTC,CASRRNSQGGDYGYTF
TRBV6-5,-,TRBJ2-7,-,14,TGTGCCAGCAGGACTGGAGGGGGCCTCTACGAGCAGTACTTC,CASRTGGGLYEQYF
TRBV5-4,-,TRBJ2-5,TRBD2,16,TGTGCCAGCAGTTCCCGACACGGGGGGGCCGAGGAGACCCAGTACTTC,CASSSRHGGAEETQYF
TRBV5-1,few,TRBJ1-6,TRBD1,15,TGCGCCAGCAGCCTAAGGACAGGGGGCGACTCACCCCTCCACTTT,CASSLRTGGDSPLHF
TRBV18,-,TRBJ2-7,TRBD2,16,TGTGCCAGCTCACCACGGAGCGGGACGCAGTCCTACGAGCAGTACTTC,CASSPRSGTQSYEQYF
TRBV7-2,-,TRBJ1-2,-,14,TGTGCCAGCAGCTTAGGGACAGAGTTCTATGGCTACACCTTC,CASSLGTEFYGYTF
TRBV9,-,TRBJ1-6,-,16,TGTGCCAGCAGCGGGAAGACAGGCCAGTTGAATTCACCCCTCCACTTT,CASSGKTGQLNSPLHF
TRBV5-1,-,TRBJ2-1,-,13,TGCGCCAGCAGCTTGGAGAACGGCAATGAGCAGTTCTTC,CASSLENGNEQFF
TRBV6-1,-,TRBJ1-1,-,12,TGTGCCAGCAGTGATGTAGACACTGAAGCTTTCTTT,CASSDVDTEAFF
TRBV4-3,-,TRBJ2-2,-,13,TGCGCCAGTAGCCAAGTTCTCGTCGGGGAGCTGTTTTTT,CASSQVLVGELFF
TRBV6-5,-,TRBJ2-5,-,14,TGTGCCAGCAGTTACTCGGACGCTCAAGAGACCCAGTACTTC,CASSYSDAQETQYF
TRBV7-8,-,TRBJ2-2,TRBD2,15,TGTGCCAGCAGCTTAAGCGGGGGGGCCAGCGGGGAGCTGTTTTTT,CASSLSGGASGELFF
TRBV6-5,-,TRBJ1-2,-,13,TGTGCCAGCAGTTTGCAGGGGAACTATGGCTACACCTTC,CASSLQGNYGYTF
TRBV5-6,few,TRBJ2-7,-,12,TGTGCCAGCAGCTTGGTAGGGAGCGAGCAGTACTTC,CASSLVGSEQYF
TRBV4-3,-,TRBJ2-6,-,17,TGCGCCAGCAGCCAAGATCGGGCGGACTCTGGGGCCAACGTCCTGACTTTC,CASSQDRADSGANVLTF
TRBV4-1,-,TRBJ2-7,-,14,TGCGCCAGCAGCCAAGACCATGGATCTTACGAGCAGTACTTC,CASSQDHGSYEQYF
TRBV5-6,-,TRBJ2-7,-,12,TGTGCCAGCAGCCCTGGGGGTTCCGAGCAGTACTTC,CASSPGGSEQYF
TRBV10-1,-,TRBJ2-7,-,12,TGCGCCAGCAGCATTACAGCTTACGAGCAGTACTTC,CASSITAYEQYF
TRBV11-2,-,TRBJ2-7,-,11,TGTGCCAGCAGCCCACTGCTGGAGCAGTACTTC,CASSPLLEQYF
TRBV9,once,TRBJ2-7,TRBD1,15,TGTGCCAGCAGCCCCCGGGACAGGGAAACTTACGAGCAGTACTTC,CASSPRDRETYEQYF
TRBV11-1,-,TRBJ2-5,TRBD1,15,TGTGCCAGCAGCCAAGGGACGGGACAGGGGGAGACCCAGTACTTC,CASSQGTGQGETQYF
TRBV19,-,TRBJ1-2,-,17,TGTGCCAGTAGTAACAAACGACCGAGTGCGGCAAACTATGGCTACACCTTC,CASSNKRPSAANYGYTF
TRBV15,-,TRBJ1-5,-,19,TGTGCCACCAGCAGAGACGTGCAGGGAAAAAAGTATAGCAATCAGCCCCAGCATTTT,CATSRDVQGKKYSNQPQHF
TRBV6-4,-,TRBJ2-5,TRBD1,15,TGTGCCAGCACCGGCAGGACAGGGGGCAGGGAGACCCAGTACTTC,CASTGRTGGRETQYF
TRBV30,-,TRBJ2-7,-,17,TGTGCCTGGAGCCCCCTCTTGGCGGGCTCGAGCTCCTACGAGCAGTACTTC,CAWSPLLAGSSSYEQYF
TRBV5-1,few,TRBJ2-3,TRBD2,14,TGCGCCAGCAGCGATACTAGCGGGGGGGATACGCAGTATTTT,CASSDTSGGDTQYF
TRBV7-3,-,TRBJ2-3,-,14,TGTGCCAGCAGCAAGGGGGGAAACACAGATACGCAGTATTTT,CASSKGGNTDTQYF
TRBV6-5,-,TRBJ1-3,-,15,TGTGCCAGCAGTTGGCAGGGAAGTGCTGGAAACACCATATATTTT,CASSWQGSAGNTIYF
TRBV19,-,TRBJ2-1,-,18,TGTGCCAGTAGTATAGAGACCCTAGCGTATGGTTCCTACAATGAGCAGTTCTTC,CASSIETLAYGSYNEQFF
TRBV11-2,-,TRBJ2-5,TRBD2,17,TGTGCCAGCAGGCTTTCCGCCGGGACTAGCGGGGTCGAGACCCAGTACTTC,CASRLSAGTSGVETQYF
TRBV6-1,-,TRBJ2-7,TRBD1,17,TGTGCCAGCAGTGCCTCGGGGAGGGGGACAGGGGGCTACGAGCAGTACTTC,CASSASGRGTGGYEQYF
TRBV10-3,-,TRBJ1-6,TRBD1,16,TGTGCCATCATGCCGGGACAGGGGGGAGGTAATTCACCCCTCCACTTT,CAIMPGQGGGNSPLHF
TRBV5-4,-,TRBJ2-3,-,14,TGTGCCAGCAGCCCGGGACGCAGCACAGATACGCAGTATTTT,CASSPGRSTDTQYF
TRBV5-1,-,TRBJ2-5,-,13,TGCGCCAGCAGCGGGCCAGGGCAAGAGACCCAGTACTTC,CASSGPGQETQYF
TRBV7-9,-,TRBJ1-5,TRBD1,16,TGTGCCAGCAGCTTAGGGGACAGGGGGAGTAATCAGCCCCAGCATTTT,CASSLGDRGSNQPQHF
TRBV13,-,TRBJ2-5,-,11,TGTGCCAGCAGCTTAGGCGGGACACACTACTTC,CASSLGGTHYF
TRBV19,-,TRBJ2-1,-,15,TGTGCCTGTAGTATAGGGGGGGGCCCCCGCAATGAGCAGTTCTTC,CACSIGGGPRNEQFF
TRBV30,-,TRBJ2-1,-,13,TGTGCCTGGAGGGGGGGCTTCTACAATGAGCAGTTCTTC,CAWRGGFYNEQFF
TRBV27,-,TRBJ1-1,-,16,TGTGCCAGCAGTTCCCCCGGGGGCCGGGCGAACACTGAAGCTTTCTTT,CASSSPGGRANTEAFF
TRBV5-1,-,TRBJ2-6,-,16,TGCGCCAGCGGACCCCCGGGGGTCGCTGGGGCCAACGTCCTGACTTTC,CASGPPGVAGANVLTF
TRBV2,-,TRBJ2-5,TRBD2,16,TGTGCCAGCAGTGGGACTAGCGGGGGGCCAGGGGAGACCCAGTACTTC,CASSGTSGGPGETQYF
TRBV11-2,-,TRBJ1-1,-,16,TGTGCCAGCAGCCGAGCTGGACAGACACCGAACACTGAAGCTTTCTTT,CASSRAGQTPNTEAFF
TRBV6-5,-,TRBJ1-4,-,13,TGTGCCAGCACGGTTCAGGCTAATGAAAAACTGTTTTTT,CASTVQANEKLFF
TRBV2,-,TRBJ2-5,TRBD1,13,TGTGCCAGCAGCTGGACAGGGACAGAGACCCAGTACTTC,CASSWTGTETQYF
TRBV6-5,-,TRBJ2-3,TRBD1,14,TGTGCCAGCACCCGGACAGGGGGCGCAGATACGCAGTATTTT,CASTRTGGADTQYF
TRBV19,-,TRBJ1-1,TRBD1,14,TGTGCCAGTAGTACGGGGACAGGGGGTGTTGAAGCTTTCTTT,CASSTGTGGVEAFF
TRBV5-1,-,TRBJ1-1,-,14,TGCGCCAGCAGCTTGGGCGTGGGTAACACTGAAGCTTTCTTT,CASSLGVGNTEAFF
TRBV19,-,TRBJ1-5,TRBD1,14,TGTGCCAGTACCCTCCAGGGGGCCAATCAGCCCCAGCATTTT,CASTLQGANQPQHF
TRBV6-6,-,TRBJ2-1,TRBD2,14,TGTGCCAGCAGATCCCAACCACGGGGGGGTGAGCAATTCTTC,CASRSQPRGGEQFF
TRBV6-1,-,TRBJ1-5,-,14,TGTGCCAGCAGTGAACAGGACTCGGGGCAGCCCCAGCATTTT,CASSEQDSGQPQHF
TRBV3-1/TRBV3-2,-,TRBJ2-1,-,17,TGTGCCAGCAGCCAAGATGGGCTTCAGCGGGCACACAATGAGCAGTTCTTC,CASSQDGLQRAHNEQFF
TRBV5-5,-,TRBJ1-1,-,15,TGTGCCAGCAGCCTTTTTCCCGGGGAATCCACTGAAGCTTTCTTT,CASSLFPGESTEAFF
TRBV24-1,-,TRBJ2-3,TRBD2,16,TGTGCCACCAGTGGGGGGACTAGTCTACCACATGATACGCAGTATTTT,CATSGGTSLPHDTQYF
TRBV20-1,-,TRBJ1-1,-,12,TGCAGTGCTAGTGGGGAGGCCACTGAAGCTTTCTTT,CSASGEATEAFF
TRBV19,-,TRBJ2-1,TRBD2,13,TGTGCCAGTAGTATGACTAGCATCAATGAGCAGTTCTTC,CASSMTSINEQFF
TRBV6-5,once,TRBJ1-2,TRBD1,13,TGTGCCAGCAGTCAGGACAGGAACTATGGCTACACCTTC,CASSQDRNYGYTF
TRBV14,few,TRBJ2-7,-,13,TGTGCCAGCAGCCAAGATTCCGTCTACGAGCAGTACTTC,CASSQDSVYEQYF
TRBV7-2,few,TRBJ1-5,-,14,TGTGCCAGCAGCTCGACAGGTAGCAATCAGCCCCAGCATTTT,CASSSTGSNQPQHF
TRBV2,-,TRBJ2-2,-,15,TGTGCCAGCAAAGACTGGGACTTGGGTTCCGGGGAGCTGTTTTTT,CASKDWDLGSGELFF